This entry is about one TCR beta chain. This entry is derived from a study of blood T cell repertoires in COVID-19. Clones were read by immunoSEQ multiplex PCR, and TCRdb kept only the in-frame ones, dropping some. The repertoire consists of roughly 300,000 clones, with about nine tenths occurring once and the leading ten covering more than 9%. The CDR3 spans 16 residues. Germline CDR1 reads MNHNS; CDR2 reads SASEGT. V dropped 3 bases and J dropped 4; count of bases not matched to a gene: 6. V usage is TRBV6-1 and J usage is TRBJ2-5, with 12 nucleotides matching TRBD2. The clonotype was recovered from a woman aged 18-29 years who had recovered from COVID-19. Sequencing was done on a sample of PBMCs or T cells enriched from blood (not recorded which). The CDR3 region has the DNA TGTGCCAGCAGTGAGCCGCCGACTAGCGGGAGAGAGACCCAGTACTTC. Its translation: CASSEPPTSGRETQYF.